This passage covers 20 T cell receptor beta chains from one sample sequenced in a study of blood T cells in healthy people across ages. Then a second PCR, running about 7 to 11 cycles, was carried out with a sample-barcoded 5' primer and a J-beta primer mix. TCRdb processed the 5' RACE reads anew with MiXCR; each CDR3 protein has one entry. This table holds 700,000 or so distinct CDR3 sequences, approximately 40% found once. Material: blood. The receptors originated from a man older than 75 in good health.

There are many counts of this clonotype. The rearrangement uses TRBV4-2 and TRBJ2-7, with 9 bases aligning to TRBD2. CDR1 is LGHNA and CDR2 is YNFKEQ in the germline V gene. V was pared by 1 base and J by 4 bases, with 8 bases of the junction left unmatched. The length of the CDR3 is 16 residues. CDR3 loop: CASSQVLSAGGYEQYF. CDR3 bases: TGTGCCAGCAGCCAAGTTTTGTCAGCGGGAGGTTACGAGCAGTACTTC.

This clonotype came up a few times. The rearrangement links TRBV28 to TRBJ2-3; D may be TRBD2 (5 bases). The CDR3 totals 17 residues. V lost 8 bases and J 4 bases, leaving 25 bases between the germline ends. CDR1 MDHEN and CDR2 SYDVKM come from the germline V gene. The CDR3 DNA is TGTGCCAGCCCCCCGGGGTTTCCCGCCCTCCGCGCAGATACGCAGTATTTT. Translating it yields CASPPGFPALRADTQYF.

This chain uses TRBV19 with TRBJ2-6; 8 bases are shared with TRBD1. The CDR3 consists of 19 residues. The V and J ends lost 4 bases and 4 bases, in that order; junction bases with no gene match: 15. CDR1 and CDR2 (germline): LNHDA, SQIVND (reference sequence). CDR3 sequence reads: CASSSPPVRDRTGANVLTF. The CDR3 coding sequence is TGTGCCAGTAGTAGCCCCCCCGTCCGGGACAGGACCGGGGCCAACGTCCTGACTTTC. The full variable domain, in which reference TRBV19 and TRBJ2-6 provide the parts outside the CDR3, is DGGITQSPKYLFRKEGQNVTLSCEQNLNHDAMYWYRQDPGQGLRLIYYSQIVNDFQKGDIAEGYSVSREKKESFPLTVTSAQKNPTAFYLCASSSPPVRDRTGANVLTFGAGSRLTVL.

This clonotype was found many times. V is TRBV20-1 and J is TRBJ1-2, with TRBD1 matching over 9 bases. The CDR3 has 13 residues. Germline CDR1 and CDR2: DFQATT and SNEGSKA (reference sequence). The CDR3 reads CRGEGQGTGGYTF. CDR3 sequence (DNA): TGCAGAGGAGAAGGACAGGGGACAGGTGGCTACACCTTC.

Only a few counts were recorded for this clonotype. The rearrangement uses TRBV3-1 and TRBJ2-5, with D perhaps matching TRBD1 (6 bases). The J call is uncertain, as TRBJ2-7 better fits the DNA end. Germline-derived CDR1 and CDR2 are LGHDT and YNNKEL (reference sequence). There are 14 residues in the CDR3. The CDR3 protein is CASSESGTTYEQYF. Here the CDR3 DNA reads TGTGCCAGCAGCGAATCCGGGACAACCTACGAGCAGTACTTC.

In this sample, this clonotype turned up a few times. The rearrangement joins TRBV29-1 to TRBJ1-2; D call uncertain. The ends were cut back, 5 bases at V and 8 bases at J, with 18 bases in the middle. CDR1 and CDR2 (germline): SQVTM, ANQGSEA. The CDR3 spans 13 residues. The CDR3 DNA reads TGCAGCGTTCTAGGACGCGTCGAGAGGGGCTACACCTTC. Amino acids: CSVLGRVERGYTF.

With regard to this clonotype: One junction end disagrees with the germline gene, perhaps due to a read error. This chain connects TRBV7-6 to TRBJ2-5, with a weak D call TRBD1 (5 bases). The end of the DNA aligns better with TRBJ2-7, so the J call may be wrong. This CDR3 comprises 13 residues. Germline CDR1 SGHVS, CDR2 FNYEAQ. CDR3 loop: CASSVADSYEQYF. CDR3 DNA sequence: TGTGCCAGCAGCGTAGCCGACAGCTACGAGCAGTACTTC.

Only one count was recorded for this clonotype. The V and J genes are TRBV7-9 and TRBJ2-4; 8 positions agree with TRBD1. The J call is uncertain, as TRBJ2-7 better fits the DNA end. The CDR3 length is 15 residues. The germline V gene encodes CDR1 SEHNR and CDR2 FQNEAQ (reference sequence). The CDR3 sequence is CASSQGQGAAYEQYF. The CDR3 DNA reads as TGTGCCAGCAGCCAAGGACAGGGAGCCGCCTACGAGCAGTACTTC.

The chain has TRBV2 and TRBJ2-4; 8 nucleotides match TRBD1. The J call may not be correct, given that the DNA end is closer to TRBJ2-7. The germline gives CDR1 SNHLY, CDR2 FYNNEI. The CDR3 runs 14 residues. The CDR3 DNA reads as TGTGCCAGCAGTTTAACAGGGGGAGATGCCGAGCAGTACTTC. It translates to CASSLTGGDAEQYF.

The V gene is TRBV15, the J gene TRBJ2-5, with D possibly TRBD1 on 5 matching bases. The length of the CDR3 is 16 residues. V shed 0 bases and J shed 11 bases, with 22 bases lying between them. Germline CDR1 and CDR2: LNHNV and YYDKDF (reference sequence). The CDR3 bases are TGTGCCACCAGCAGAGATAAAGGGGAAGGACACGATGAGCAGTACTTC. It specifies CATSRDKGEGHDEQYF.

The chain recombines TRBV7-6 with TRBJ2-5; D remains ambiguous. V lost 0 bases and J 4 bases, leaving 6 bases between the germline ends. This CDR3 has 13 amino acids. CDR1 SGHVS and CDR2 FNYEAQ come from the germline V gene. CDR3: CASSLAEPETQYF. Written as DNA, the CDR3 is TGTGCCAGCAGCTTAGCGGAGCCAGAGACCCAGTACTTC.

Turning to this clonotype: One end of the junction varies from germline; a read error may be responsible. The V call is TRBV20-1, the J call TRBJ2-7; the D is unclear. CDR3 length: 14 amino acids. Germline CDR1 DFQATT, CDR2 SNEGSKA (reference sequence). The chain's CDR3 is CTARDAGSSYEQYF. CDR3 DNA: TGCACTGCTAGAGATGCAGGAAGCTCCTACGAGCAGTACTTC.

CDR3 DNA: TGTGCCAGCACCACTAGCGGGGGGGCCTCAGGGGAGCTGTTTTTT. As protein: CASTTSGGASGELFF. The chain uses TRBV7-6 and TRBJ2-2, with 13 positions matching TRBD2. Unmatched junction bases numbered 7, after V lost 7 bases and J lost 8 bases. The germline CDR1 and CDR2 sequences are SGHVS and FNYEAQ. The CDR3 has 15 amino acids.

The gene calls are TRBV20-1 and TRBJ1-2; the D is unclear. The CDR3 runs 12 residues. Germline CDR1 is DFQATT and CDR2 is SNEGSKA (reference sequence). V was cut by 6 bases and J by 7 bases, with 15 bases left in between. CDR3 bases: TGCAGTGCGCCTGGGCTCGGCTCTGGCTACACCTTC. Translated: CSAPGLGSGYTF.

The chain links TRBV29-1 to TRBJ2-5; maybe TRBD2 (6 bases). Germline V gene sequence: CDR1 SQVTM, CDR2 ANQGSEA. Trimming left V 5 bases short and J 2 bases short, with 9 bases between. This CDR3 region has 12 residues. CDR3 residues: CSVRREQETQYF. CDR3 nucleotide sequence: TGCAGCGTTCGCCGGGAGCAAGAGACCCAGTACTTC.

This rearrangement joins TRBV6-2 or TRBV6-3 to TRBJ2-5, with a tentative D call TRBD2 (7 bases). Trimming cost V 6 bases and J 5 bases, with 22 bases left between them. Germline V gene sequence: CDR1 MNHEY, CDR2 SVGEGT. The CDR3 length is 16 residues. CDR3 nucleotides: TGTGCCAGCAGCCGAGGGGGGGCCGGACTAGGGGAGACCCAGTACTTC. This translates into CASSRGGAGLGETQYF.

At least ten counts were recorded for this clonotype. The chain employs TRBV4-2 and TRBJ2-7; D possibly matches TRBD1 or TRBD2 (5 bases each). V lost 3 bases to trimming and J lost 7 bases, with 19 bases between them. The CDR3 contains 15 residues. The germline V gene has CDR1 LGHNA and CDR2 YNFKEQ. CDR3 residues: CASSHTGTTAREQYF. Here the CDR3 DNA reads TGTGCCAGCAGCCACACCGGGACCACAGCGAGGGAGCAGTACTTC.

This chain joins TRBV4-3 and TRBJ2-3; 10 nucleotides line up with TRBD1. V gave up 0 bases and J gave up 4 bases; unmatched junction bases: 7. The CDR3 covers 17 residues. CDR1 and CDR2 (germline): LGHNA, YSLEER. DNA of the CDR3: TGCGCCAGCAGCCAAGATGGGGGACAGGGGTCCCCAGATACGCAGTATTTT. Amino acids: CASSQDGGQGSPDTQYF.

The chain combines TRBV6-2 or TRBV6-3 with TRBJ1-4; D is ambiguous. The CDR3 extends over 14 amino acids. Germline-derived CDR1 and CDR2 are MNHEY and SVGEGT. V gave up 8 bases and J gave up 4 bases, with 14 bases separating them. In DNA, the CDR3 is TGTGCCAGCGCGAACCCCGGCGGTAATGAAAAACTGTTTTTT. Translated: CASANPGGNEKLFF.

This clonotype occurred many times. The chain combines TRBV11-2 with TRBJ2-2; 7 bases align to TRBD2. Germline assignment: CDR1 SGHAT and CDR2 FQNNGV. The CDR3 contains 15 residues. Trimming cost V 3 bases and J 1 base; bases outside gene matches: 2. In DNA, the CDR3 is TGTGCCAGCAGCTTCCTAGCGGTGAACACCGGGGAGCTGTTTTTT. The encoded protein is CASSFLAVNTGELFF.